This T cell receptor beta chain was captured by sequencing in a study of T cell repertoires in cytomegalovirus infection. Turning to the study itself: Carrying CMV and the relevant HLA type showed in public TCR beta signatures.

Trimming shortened V by 6 bases and J by 6 bases, and 17 bases separated the two germline ends. The CDR3 totals 15 residues. TCRdb fed the reads into MiXCR, producing one record per CDR3 protein. This table holds 110,000 or so distinct CDR3 sequences, about 30% found once. This clonotype turned up a few times. Antigen unknown. The receptor was derived from a human donor in good health (CMV status not recorded). Some clones in this sample may be carry-over from other donors' samples. The source was CD8+ T cells from cultured PBMCs, collected from culture after CMV antigen stimulation. The chain employs TRBV12-3 or TRBV12-4 and TRBJ1-4; possible D gene TRBD1, 6 bases. The CDR3 loop is CASRRNRVGDEKLFF. In DNA form, the CDR3 reads TGTGCCAGCAGACGCAACAGGGTAGGGGATGAAAAACTGTTTTTT.